A selection of T cell receptor beta chains follows, all from one sample in a study of OX40 agonist ivuxolimab in advanced cancers. Some clones are missing from TCRdb's copy, which holds only in-frame ones; the method was immunoSEQ multiplex PCR. The sample has around 64,000 clones, roughly 82% seen once; the top ten hold about 2.5%. The sequenced sample was CD4+ or CD8+ T cells sorted from blood, obtained in a trial of the OX40 agonist ivuxolimab. All receptors come from an adult with an advanced solid tumor such as melanoma, head and neck, liver or kidney cancer. The CDR3 runs from the conserved cysteine through the conserved F or W. D genes are given only for firm matches. Size is stated for part of the rows, as once, few or many counts, or as a class when the clone is expanded.

cdr3_nt cdr3_aa v_call clone_size j_call d_call
TGCGCCAGCAGCTTGGTTTCGGGAGCGGCAGATACGCAGTATTTT CASSLVSGAADTQYF TRBV5-1 - TRBJ2-3 -
TGTGCCAGCAGCCCCTCCGGACAGGTGGGCTATGGCTACACCTTC CASSPSGQVGYGYTF TRBV6-5 - TRBJ1-2 TRBD1
TGTGCGGGGGCAGGGGCCCCACTGGGCTACGAGCAGTACTTC CAGAGAPLGYEQYF TRBV6-1 - TRBJ2-7 -
TGTGCAAGTCGCTTAGTGCCCCCTGGGGTGGGGAATCAAGAGACCCAGTACTTC CASRLVPPGVGNQETQYF TRBV12-2 - TRBJ2-5 -
TGTGCCAGCAGTGAAGCGGGCACAGGGGTCCTAGCTAACTATGGCTACACCTTC CASSEAGTGVLANYGYTF TRBV6-1 - TRBJ1-2 TRBD1
TGCGCCAGCAGCTTGGCCCCCGCGGGAGGAACAGATACGCAGTATTTT CASSLAPAGGTDTQYF TRBV5-1 - TRBJ2-3 TRBD2
TGCGCCAGCAGCCAAGAGAGACTCGGGCGGGGGCGAAAGAACGAGCAGTACTTC CASSQERLGRGRKNEQYF TRBV4-3 - TRBJ2-7 -
TGCGCCAGCAGCCAAGGGGGACTAGCGGGATTCCGTAAAGAGACCCAGTACTTC CASSQGGLAGFRKETQYF TRBV4-1 - TRBJ2-5 TRBD2
TGTGCCAGCAGTTTATCGGCGGTGGTTCAGCCCCAGCATTTT CASSLSAVVQPQHF TRBV27 - TRBJ1-5 -
TGTGCCAGCAGCCGACAGGGACGGGAGACCCAGTACTTC CASSRQGRETQYF TRBV11-2 - TRBJ2-5 TRBD1
TGTGCCACCAGCAGTATGGCGGGGGCCTACGAGCAGTACTTC CATSSMAGAYEQYF TRBV15 - TRBJ2-7 TRBD2
TGTGCCAGCAGCCGGCTGGGGGGCGTTAATTCACCCCTCCACTTT CASSRLGGVNSPLHF TRBV5-5 - TRBJ1-6 -
TGTGCCAGCTCACCAAGTAAGAGGGACACTGAAGCTTTCTTT CASSPSKRDTEAFF TRBV18 few TRBJ1-1 -
TGTGCCAGTAGTACTCCTCGCTCCGGGCCTCTTTTTCCCCAGCATTTT CASSTPRSGPLFPQHF TRBV19 - TRBJ1-5 -
TGTGCCAGCAGTCGACAGGAGTACTCCTACGAGCAGTACTTC CASSRQEYSYEQYF TRBV2 few TRBJ2-7 -
TGCGCCAGCAGCCAAGATAAGAGTAAAAAGGTGAACACTGAAGCTTTCTTT CASSQDKSKKVNTEAFF TRBV4-1 - TRBJ1-1 -
TGTGCCAGTAGAAGGGAAACCTACAATGAGCAGTTCTTC CASRRETYNEQFF TRBV19 - TRBJ2-1 -